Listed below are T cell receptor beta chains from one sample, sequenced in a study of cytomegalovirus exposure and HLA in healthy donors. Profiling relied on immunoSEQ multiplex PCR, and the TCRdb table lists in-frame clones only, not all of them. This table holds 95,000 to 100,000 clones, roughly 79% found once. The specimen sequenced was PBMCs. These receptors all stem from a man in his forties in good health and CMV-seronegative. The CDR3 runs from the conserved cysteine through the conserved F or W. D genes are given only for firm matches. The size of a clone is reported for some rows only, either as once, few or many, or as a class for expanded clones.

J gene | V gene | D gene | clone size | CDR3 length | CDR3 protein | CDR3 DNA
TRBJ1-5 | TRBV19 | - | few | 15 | CASSINQGIYQPQHF | TGTGCCAGTAGTATAAATCAGGGTATCTATCAGCCCCAGCATTTT
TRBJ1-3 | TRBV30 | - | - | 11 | CAWSIGGTIYF | TGTGCCTGGAGTATAGGGGGAACCATATATTTT
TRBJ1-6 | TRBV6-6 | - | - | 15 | CASSYSLDSNSPLHF | TGTGCCAGCAGTTACTCCCTGGACAGCAATTCACCCCTCCACTTT
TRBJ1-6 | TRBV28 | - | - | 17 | CASSFDGLGSSNSPLHF | TGTGCCAGCAGTTTTGATGGTCTAGGCAGCAGTAATTCACCCCTCCACTTT
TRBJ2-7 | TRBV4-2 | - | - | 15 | CASSRSGDSSYEQYF | TGTGCCAGCAGTCGTAGCGGAGATTCCTCCTACGAGCAGTACTTC
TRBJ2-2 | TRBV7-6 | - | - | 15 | CASSLESGLTGELFF | TGTGCCAGCAGCTTAGAGTCAGGGCTGACCGGGGAGCTGTTTTTT
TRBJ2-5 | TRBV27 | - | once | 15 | CASSLGQGGWETQYF | TGTGCCAGCAGTTTAGGGCAGGGAGGTTGGGAGACCCAGTACTTC
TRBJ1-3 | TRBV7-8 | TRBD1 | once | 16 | CASSPQTGSSGNTIYF | TGTGCCAGCAGCCCCCAGACAGGGAGCTCTGGAAACACCATATATTTT
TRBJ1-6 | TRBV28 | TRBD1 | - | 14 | CASTPGQGHSPLHF | TGTGCCAGCACCCCGGGACAGGGACATTCCCCCCTCCACTTT
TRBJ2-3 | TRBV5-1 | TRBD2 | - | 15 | CASSTLAVSTDTQYF | TGCGCCAGCAGCACACTAGCGGTTAGCACAGATACGCAGTATTTT
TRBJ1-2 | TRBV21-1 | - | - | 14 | CASSKVRTFHGYTF | TGTGCCAGCAGCAAAGTCCGGACTTTTCATGGCTACACCTTC
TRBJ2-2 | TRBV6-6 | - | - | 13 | CASSNRGGGELFF | TGTGCCAGCAGTAACAGAGGAGGCGGGGAGCTGTTTTTT
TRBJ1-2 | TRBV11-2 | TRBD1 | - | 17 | CASSLDGDRPTSYGYTF | TGTGCCAGCAGCTTAGATGGGGACAGGCCAACCTCCTATGGCTACACCTTC
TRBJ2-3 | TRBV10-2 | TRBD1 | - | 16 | CASSGQGAWTTDTQYF | TGCGCCAGCAGTGGACAGGGGGCGTGGACCACAGATACGCAGTATTTT
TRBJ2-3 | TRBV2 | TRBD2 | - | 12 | CASGGGETTQYF | TGTGCCAGCGGCGGGGGGGAAACCACGCAGTATTTT
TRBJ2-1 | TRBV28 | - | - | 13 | CASSLSDGNEQFF | TGTGCCAGCAGTTTATCAGACGGGAATGAGCAGTTCTTC
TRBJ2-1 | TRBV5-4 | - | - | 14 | CASSPTVVYNEQFF | TGTGCCAGCAGCCCGACTGTGGTCTACAATGAGCAGTTCTTC
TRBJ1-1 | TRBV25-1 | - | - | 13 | CASRYKQGPEAFF | TGTGCCAGCAGATATAAACAGGGTCCCGAAGCTTTCTTT
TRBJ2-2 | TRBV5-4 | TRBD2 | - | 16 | CASSLVAGGRSGELFF | TGTGCCAGCAGCTTGGTAGCGGGGGGGCGATCCGGGGAGCTGTTTTTT
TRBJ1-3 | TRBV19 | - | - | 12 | CAVRDSGNTIYF | TGTGCCGTAAGAGACTCTGGAAACACCATATATTTT
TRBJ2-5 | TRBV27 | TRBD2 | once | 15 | CASSLRGLGGETQYF | TGTGCCAGCAGTTTACGGGGTTTGGGGGGGGAGACCCAGTACTTC
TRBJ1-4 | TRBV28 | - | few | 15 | CATSNRGQRNEKLFF | TGTGCCACCTCGAACCGGGGACAACGGAATGAAAAACTGTTTTTT
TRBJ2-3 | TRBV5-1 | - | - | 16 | CASSSRGLRNTDTQYF | TGCGCCAGCAGCTCGCGGGGTCTCAGGAATACAGATACGCAGTATTTT
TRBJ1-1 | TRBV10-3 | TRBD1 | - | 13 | CAIRAGGNLGAFF | TGTGCCATCAGGGCAGGGGGAAATCTAGGAGCTTTCTTT
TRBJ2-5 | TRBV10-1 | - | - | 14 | CASSAGLIPETQYF | TGCGCCAGCAGTGCGGGACTTATCCCGGAGACCCAGTACTTC
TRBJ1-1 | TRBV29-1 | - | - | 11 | CSVAPGTEAFF | TGCAGCGTCGCACCGGGAACTGAAGCTTTCTTT
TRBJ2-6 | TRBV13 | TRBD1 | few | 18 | CASSLGIQGAAGANVLTF | TGTGCCAGCAGCTTAGGGATACAGGGGGCGGCTGGGGCCAACGTCCTGACTTTC
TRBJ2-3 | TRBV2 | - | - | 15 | CASSIVGGAGDTQYF | TGTGCCAGCAGTATTGTGGGGGGGGCCGGAGATACGCAGTATTTT
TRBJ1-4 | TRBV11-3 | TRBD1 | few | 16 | CASSPRGHGANEKLFF | TGTGCCAGCAGCCCTAGGGGGCATGGGGCTAATGAAAAACTGTTTTTT
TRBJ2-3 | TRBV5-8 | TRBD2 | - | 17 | CASSPAGTSGSTDTQYF | TGTGCCAGCAGCCCAGCCGGGACTAGCGGGAGCACAGATACGCAGTATTTT
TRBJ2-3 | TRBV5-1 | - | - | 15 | CASSLASDYTDTQYF | TGCGCCAGCAGCTTGGCCTCGGACTACACAGATACGCAGTATTTT
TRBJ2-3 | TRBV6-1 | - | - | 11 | CASSYKDTQYF | TGTGCCAGCAGTTACAAGGATACGCAGTATTTT
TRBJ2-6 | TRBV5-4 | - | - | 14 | CEDQRGSGANVLTF | TGTGAGGATCAACGGGGCTCTGGGGCCAACGTCCTGACTTTC
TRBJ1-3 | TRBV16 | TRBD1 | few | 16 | CASSQSTGASGNTIYF | TGTGCCAGCAGCCAATCGACAGGGGCCTCTGGAAACACCATATATTTT
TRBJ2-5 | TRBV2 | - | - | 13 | CASMRGGQETQYF | TGTGCCAGCATGAGGGGGGGCCAAGAGACCCAGTACTTC
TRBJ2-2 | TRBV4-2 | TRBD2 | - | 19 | CASSQAAGLAGGNTGELFF | TGTGCCAGCAGCCAAGCCGCGGGACTAGCGGGGGGGAACACCGGGGAGCTGTTTTTT
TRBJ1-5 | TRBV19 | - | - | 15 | CASRKTADAGQPQHF | TGTGCCAGTAGAAAGACAGCAGATGCTGGTCAGCCCCAGCATTTT
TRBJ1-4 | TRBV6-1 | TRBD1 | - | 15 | CASSLTGAANEKLFF | TGTGCCAGCAGTTTAACAGGGGCGGCTAATGAAAAACTGTTTTTT
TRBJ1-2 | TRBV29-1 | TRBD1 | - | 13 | CSVKIGGMGGYTF | TGCAGCGTTAAAATAGGGGGCATGGGAGGCTACACCTTC
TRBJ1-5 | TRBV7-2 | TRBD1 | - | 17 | CASSPGTGANSNQPQHF | TGTGCCAGCAGCCCTGGGACAGGGGCGAATAGCAATCAGCCCCAGCATTTT
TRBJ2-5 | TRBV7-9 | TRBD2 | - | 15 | CASSLRGGARETQYF | TGTGCCAGCAGCTTACGCGGGGGGGCCAGGGAGACCCAGTACTTC
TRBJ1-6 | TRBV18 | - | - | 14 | CASSPATARSPLHF | TGTGCCAGCTCACCGGCGACAGCCCGTTCACCCCTCCACTTT
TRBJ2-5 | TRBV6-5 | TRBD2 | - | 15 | CASSYSYAGGETQYF | TGTGCCAGCAGTTACTCCTACGCGGGGGGCGAGACCCAGTACTTC
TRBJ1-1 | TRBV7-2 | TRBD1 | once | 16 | CASSTGQGAPLTEAFF | TGTGCCAGCAGCACTGGACAGGGGGCGCCCCTCACTGAAGCTTTCTTT
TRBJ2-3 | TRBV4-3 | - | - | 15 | CASSHDFSSTDTQYF | TGCGCCAGCAGCCACGACTTTTCTAGCACAGATACGCAGTATTTT
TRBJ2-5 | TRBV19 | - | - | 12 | CASSIPGETQYF | TGTGCCAGTAGTATACCAGGGGAGACCCAGTACTTC
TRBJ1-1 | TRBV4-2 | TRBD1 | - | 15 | CASSQHRGANTEAFF | TGTGCCAGCAGCCAACACAGGGGAGCGAACACTGAAGCTTTCTTT
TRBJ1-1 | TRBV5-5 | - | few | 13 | CASRQERFAEAFF | TGTGCCAGCAGACAGGAACGTTTCGCTGAAGCTTTCTTT
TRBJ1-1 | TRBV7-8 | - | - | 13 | CASSIGTNTEAFF | TGTGCCAGCAGCATTGGCACGAACACTGAAGCTTTCTTT
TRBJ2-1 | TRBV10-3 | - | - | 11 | CASGLRNEQFF | TGTGCCTCGGGACTCCGCAATGAGCAGTTCTTC
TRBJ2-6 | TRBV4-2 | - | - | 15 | CASSQAGVGANVLTF | TGTGCCAGCAGCCAAGCGGGGGTTGGGGCCAACGTCCTGACTTTC
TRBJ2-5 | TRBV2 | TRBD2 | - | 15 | CASRETSGGQETQYF | TGTGCCAGCAGGGAGACTAGCGGGGGGCAAGAGACCCAGTACTTC
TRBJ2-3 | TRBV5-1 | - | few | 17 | CASSLHPRGASTDTQYF | TGCGCCAGCAGCTTGCACCCCAGGGGTGCAAGCACAGATACGCAGTATTTT
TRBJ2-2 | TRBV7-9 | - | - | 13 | CASSPNQGGELFF | TGTGCCAGCAGCCCGAATCAGGGCGGGGAGCTGTTTTTT
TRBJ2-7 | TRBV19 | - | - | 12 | CASSEQGYEQYF | TGTGCCAGTAGTGAGCAGGGATACGAGCAGTACTTC